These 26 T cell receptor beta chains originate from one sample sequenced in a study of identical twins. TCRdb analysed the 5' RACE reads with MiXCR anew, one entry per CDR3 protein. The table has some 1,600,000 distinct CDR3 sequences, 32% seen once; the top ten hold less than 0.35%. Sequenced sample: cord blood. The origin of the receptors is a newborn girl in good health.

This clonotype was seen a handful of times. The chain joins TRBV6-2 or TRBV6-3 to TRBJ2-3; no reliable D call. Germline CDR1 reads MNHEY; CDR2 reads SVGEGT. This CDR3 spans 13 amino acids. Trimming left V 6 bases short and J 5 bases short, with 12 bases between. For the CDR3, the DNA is TGTGCCAGCAGCACGCGTACCCTAGATACGCAGTATTTT. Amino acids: CASSTRTLDTQYF.

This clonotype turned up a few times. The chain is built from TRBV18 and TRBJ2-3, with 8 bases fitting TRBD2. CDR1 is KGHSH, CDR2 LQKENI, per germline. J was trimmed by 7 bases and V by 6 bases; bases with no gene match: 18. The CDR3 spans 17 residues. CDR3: CASSFTRLAGLRNTQYF. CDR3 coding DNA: TGTGCCAGCTCCTTCACGAGGCTAGCGGGCCTCCGGAATACGCAGTATTTT.

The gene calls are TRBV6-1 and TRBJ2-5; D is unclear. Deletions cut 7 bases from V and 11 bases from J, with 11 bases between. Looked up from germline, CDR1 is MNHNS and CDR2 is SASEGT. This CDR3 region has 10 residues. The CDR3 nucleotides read TGTGCCAGCACCAAGAACAAGCAGTACTTC. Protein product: CASTKNKQYF.

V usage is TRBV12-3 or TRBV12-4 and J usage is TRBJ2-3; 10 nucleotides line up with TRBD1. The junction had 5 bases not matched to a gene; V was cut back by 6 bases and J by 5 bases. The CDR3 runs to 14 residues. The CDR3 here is CASREDRGQDTQYF. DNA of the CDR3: TGTGCCAGCAGGGAAGACAGGGGGCAAGATACGCAGTATTTT.

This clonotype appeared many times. The CDR3 loop is CASSYSRLDRAYGYTF. The DNA for the CDR3 is TGTGCCAGCAGTTACTCGAGGTTGGACAGGGCCTATGGCTACACCTTC. The chain uses TRBV6-5 and TRBJ1-2; 8 bases align to TRBD1. The CDR3 sequence is 16 residues long. The germline V gene encodes CDR1 MNHEY and CDR2 SVGAGI. The ends lost 0 bases at V and 4 bases at J; junction bases unmatched: 7.

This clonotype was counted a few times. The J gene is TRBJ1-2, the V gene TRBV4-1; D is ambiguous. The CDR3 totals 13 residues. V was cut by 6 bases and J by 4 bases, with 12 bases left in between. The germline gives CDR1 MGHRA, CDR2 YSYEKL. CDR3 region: CASRRSGPYGYTF. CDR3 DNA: TGCGCCAGCAGGAGGTCTGGTCCCTATGGCTACACCTTC.

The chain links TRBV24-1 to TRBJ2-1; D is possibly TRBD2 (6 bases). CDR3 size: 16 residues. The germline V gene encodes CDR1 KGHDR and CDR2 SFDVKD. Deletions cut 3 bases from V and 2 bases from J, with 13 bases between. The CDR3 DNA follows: TGTGCCACCAGTGATACCGGGACTTTGACCTACAATGAGCAGTTCTTC. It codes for CATSDTGTLTYNEQFF.

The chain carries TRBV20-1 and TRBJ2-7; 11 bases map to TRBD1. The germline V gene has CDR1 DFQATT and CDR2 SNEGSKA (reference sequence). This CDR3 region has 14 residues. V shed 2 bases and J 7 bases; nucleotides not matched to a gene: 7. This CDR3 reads CSARWTGGYNEQYF. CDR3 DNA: TGCAGTGCTAGATGGACAGGGGGCTACAATGAGCAGTACTTC.

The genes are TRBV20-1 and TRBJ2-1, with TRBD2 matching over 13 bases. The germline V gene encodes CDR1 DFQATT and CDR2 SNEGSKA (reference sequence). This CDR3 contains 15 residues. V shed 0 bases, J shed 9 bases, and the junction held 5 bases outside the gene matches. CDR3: CSARDGLAGDSEQFF. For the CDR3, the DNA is TGCAGTGCTAGAGATGGACTAGCGGGAGATAGTGAGCAGTTCTTC.

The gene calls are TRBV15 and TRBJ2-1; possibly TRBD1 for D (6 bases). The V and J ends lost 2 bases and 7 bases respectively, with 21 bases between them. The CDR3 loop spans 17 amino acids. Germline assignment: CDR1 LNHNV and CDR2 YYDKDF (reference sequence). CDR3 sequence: CATSRHPGHPRGNEQFF. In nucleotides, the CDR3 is TGTGCCACCAGCAGACACCCGGGACATCCGAGGGGGAATGAGCAGTTCTTC.

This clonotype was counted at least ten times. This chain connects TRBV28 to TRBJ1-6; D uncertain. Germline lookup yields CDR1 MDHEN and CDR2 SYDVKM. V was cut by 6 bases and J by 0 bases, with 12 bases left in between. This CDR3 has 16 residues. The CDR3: CASSPGPSSYNSPLHF. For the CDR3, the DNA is TGTGCCAGCAGCCCCGGTCCGAGCTCCTATAATTCACCCCTCCACTTT. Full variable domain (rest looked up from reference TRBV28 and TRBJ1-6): DVKVTQSSRYLVKRTGEKVFLECVQDMDHENMFWYRQDPGLGLRLIYFSYDVKMKEKGDIPEGYSVSREKKERFSLILESASTNQTSMYLCASSPGPSSYNSPLHFGNGTRLTVT.

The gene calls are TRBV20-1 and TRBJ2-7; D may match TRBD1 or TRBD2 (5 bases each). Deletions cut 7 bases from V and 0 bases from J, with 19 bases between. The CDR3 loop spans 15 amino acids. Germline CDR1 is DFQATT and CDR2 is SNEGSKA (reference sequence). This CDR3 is CSVQEIPGPSYEQYF. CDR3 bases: TGCAGTGTTCAAGAGATCCCGGGACCCTCCTACGAGCAGTACTTC.

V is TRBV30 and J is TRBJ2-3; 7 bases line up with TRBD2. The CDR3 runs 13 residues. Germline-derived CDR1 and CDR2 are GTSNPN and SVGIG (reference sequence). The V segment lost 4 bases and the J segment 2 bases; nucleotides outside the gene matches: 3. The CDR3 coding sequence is TGTGCCTGGACTAGCGGCTACACAGATACGCAGTATTTT. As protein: CAWTSGYTDTQYF.

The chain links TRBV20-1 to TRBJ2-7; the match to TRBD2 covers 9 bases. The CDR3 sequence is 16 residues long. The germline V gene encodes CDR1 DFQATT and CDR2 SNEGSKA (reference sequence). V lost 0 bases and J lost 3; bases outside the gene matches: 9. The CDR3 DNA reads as TGCAGTGCTAGAGACGCAGCGGGAGGACCCTTCTACGAGCAGTACTTC. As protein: CSARDAAGGPFYEQYF.

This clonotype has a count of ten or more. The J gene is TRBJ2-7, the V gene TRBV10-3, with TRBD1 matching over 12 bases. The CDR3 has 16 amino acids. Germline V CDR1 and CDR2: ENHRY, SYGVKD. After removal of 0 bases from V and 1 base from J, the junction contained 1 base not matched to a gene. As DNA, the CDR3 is TGTGCCATCAGTGAGTCGGGACAGGGGGCTTCCTACGAGCAGTACTTC. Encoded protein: CAISESGQGASYEQYF.

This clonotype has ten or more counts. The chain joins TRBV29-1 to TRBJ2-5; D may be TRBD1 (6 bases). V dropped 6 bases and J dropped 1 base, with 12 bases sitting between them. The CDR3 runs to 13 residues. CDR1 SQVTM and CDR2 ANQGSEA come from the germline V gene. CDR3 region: CSVLWDTQETQYF. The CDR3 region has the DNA TGCAGCGTCCTTTGGGACACCCAAGAGACCCAGTACTTC.

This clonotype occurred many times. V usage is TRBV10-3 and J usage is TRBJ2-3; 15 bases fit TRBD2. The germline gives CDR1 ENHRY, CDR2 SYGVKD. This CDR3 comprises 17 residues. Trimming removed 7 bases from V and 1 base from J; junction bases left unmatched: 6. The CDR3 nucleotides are TGTGCCATCACCCCGGGACTAGCGGGAGGTCGCACAGATACGCAGTATTTT. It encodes CAITPGLAGGRTDTQYF.

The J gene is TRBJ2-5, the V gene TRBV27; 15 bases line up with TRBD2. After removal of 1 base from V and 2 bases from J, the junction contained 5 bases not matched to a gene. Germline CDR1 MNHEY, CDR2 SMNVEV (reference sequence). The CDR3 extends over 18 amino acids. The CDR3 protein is CASSLWPGLAGGQETQYF. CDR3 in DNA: TGTGCCAGCAGTTTATGGCCGGGACTAGCGGGGGGACAAGAGACCCAGTACTTC.

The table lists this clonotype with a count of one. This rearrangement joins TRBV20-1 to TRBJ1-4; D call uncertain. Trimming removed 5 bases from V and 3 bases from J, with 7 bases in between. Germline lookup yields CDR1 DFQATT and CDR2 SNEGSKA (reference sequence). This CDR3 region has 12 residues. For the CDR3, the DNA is TGCAGTGCTCCCGAGGCTAATGAAAAACTGTTTTTT. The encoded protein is CSAPEANEKLFF.

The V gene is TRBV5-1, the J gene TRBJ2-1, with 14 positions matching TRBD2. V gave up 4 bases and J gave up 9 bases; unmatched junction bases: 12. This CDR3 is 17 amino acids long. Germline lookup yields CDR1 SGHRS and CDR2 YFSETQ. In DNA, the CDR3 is TGCGCCAGCAGCCCACCGACAGGACTAGCGGGGGGAAGTGAGCAGTTCTTC. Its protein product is CASSPPTGLAGGSEQFF.

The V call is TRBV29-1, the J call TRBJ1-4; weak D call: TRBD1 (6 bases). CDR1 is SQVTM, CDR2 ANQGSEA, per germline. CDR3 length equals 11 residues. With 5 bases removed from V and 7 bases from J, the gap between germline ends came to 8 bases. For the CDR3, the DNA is TGCAGCGTTCGGGGGGCTGAAAAACTGTTTTTT. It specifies CSVRGAEKLFF.

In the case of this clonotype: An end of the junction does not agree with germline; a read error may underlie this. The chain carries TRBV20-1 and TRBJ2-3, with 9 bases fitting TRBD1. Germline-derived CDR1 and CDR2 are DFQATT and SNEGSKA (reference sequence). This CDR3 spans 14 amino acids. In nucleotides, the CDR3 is TGCAGTGCTAAGAGGGACAGGGTCTTAGATGCGCAGTATTTT. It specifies CSAKRDRVLDAQYF.

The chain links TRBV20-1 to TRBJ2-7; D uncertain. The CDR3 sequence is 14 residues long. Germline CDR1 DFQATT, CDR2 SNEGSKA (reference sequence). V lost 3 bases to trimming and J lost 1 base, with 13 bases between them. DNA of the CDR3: TGCAGTGCTAGGTCCCGAGCTTTATCCTACGAGCAGTACTTC. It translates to CSARSRALSYEQYF.

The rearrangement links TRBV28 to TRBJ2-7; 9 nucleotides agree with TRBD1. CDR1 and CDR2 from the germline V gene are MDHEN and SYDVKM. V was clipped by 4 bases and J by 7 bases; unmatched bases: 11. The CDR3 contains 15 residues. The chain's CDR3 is CASSSAGTGNNEQYF. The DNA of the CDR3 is TGTGCCAGCAGTTCCGCCGGGACAGGGAACAATGAGCAGTACTTC.

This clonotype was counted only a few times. Here the CDR3 reads CSARGTDRGYTF. The CDR3, as DNA: TGCAGTGCTAGAGGCACAGATCGTGGCTACACCTTC. The rearrangement joins TRBV20-1 to TRBJ1-2; unclear D gene. The CDR3 runs to 12 residues. The germline V and J ends were trimmed by 1 base and 7 bases, with 10 bases remaining between them. CDR1 is DFQATT and CDR2 is SNEGSKA in the germline V gene (reference sequence).

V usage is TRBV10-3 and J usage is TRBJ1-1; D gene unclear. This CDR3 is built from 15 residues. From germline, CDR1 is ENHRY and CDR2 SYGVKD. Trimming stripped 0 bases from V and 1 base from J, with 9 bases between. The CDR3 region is CAISESVDTNTEAFF. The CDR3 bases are TGTGCCATCAGTGAGTCGGTCGACACGAACACTGAAGCTTTCTTT.